The subject of this entry is one TCR beta chain. Its antigen remains unidentified. The method was immunoSEQ multiplex PCR; TCRdb's version includes in-frame clones alone and lacks a portion of them. The sample has around 33,000 clones; 91% are singletons. The entry originates in a study of T cell responses to AZD1222 COVID-19 vaccine. General observations from the study: Seropositive AZD1222 recipients at baseline numbered only five or six.

The clonotype was recovered from an adult in good health. Specimen: peripheral blood, collected on day 0 of AZD1222 vaccination.

CDR3 sequence (DNA): TGTGCCAGCAGTTCCCCGGGACAGGGAAGAATTGTACTGTTTTTT. Its translation is CASSSPGQGRIVLFF. The V call is TRBV6-5, the J call TRBJ1-4, with TRBD1 matching over 9 bases. V shed 4 bases, J shed 13 bases, and the junction held 13 bases outside the gene matches. Germline V gene sequence: CDR1 MNHEY, CDR2 SVGAGI. The length of the CDR3 is 15 residues.